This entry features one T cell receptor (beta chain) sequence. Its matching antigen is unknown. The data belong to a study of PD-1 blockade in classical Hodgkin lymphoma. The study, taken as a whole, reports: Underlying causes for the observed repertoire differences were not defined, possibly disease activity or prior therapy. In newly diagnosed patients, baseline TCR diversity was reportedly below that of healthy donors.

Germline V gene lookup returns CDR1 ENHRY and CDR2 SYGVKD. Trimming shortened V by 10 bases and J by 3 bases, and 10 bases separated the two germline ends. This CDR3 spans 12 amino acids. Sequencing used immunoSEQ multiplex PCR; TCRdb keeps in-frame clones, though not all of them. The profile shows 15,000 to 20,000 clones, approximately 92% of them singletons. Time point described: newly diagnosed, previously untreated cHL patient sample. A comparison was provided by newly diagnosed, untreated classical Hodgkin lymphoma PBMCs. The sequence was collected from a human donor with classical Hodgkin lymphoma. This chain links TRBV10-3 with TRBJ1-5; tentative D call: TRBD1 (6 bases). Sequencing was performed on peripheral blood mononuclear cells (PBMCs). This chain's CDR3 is CATGQPNQPQHF. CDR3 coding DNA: TGTGCCACAGGACAGCCCAATCAGCCCCAGCATTTT.